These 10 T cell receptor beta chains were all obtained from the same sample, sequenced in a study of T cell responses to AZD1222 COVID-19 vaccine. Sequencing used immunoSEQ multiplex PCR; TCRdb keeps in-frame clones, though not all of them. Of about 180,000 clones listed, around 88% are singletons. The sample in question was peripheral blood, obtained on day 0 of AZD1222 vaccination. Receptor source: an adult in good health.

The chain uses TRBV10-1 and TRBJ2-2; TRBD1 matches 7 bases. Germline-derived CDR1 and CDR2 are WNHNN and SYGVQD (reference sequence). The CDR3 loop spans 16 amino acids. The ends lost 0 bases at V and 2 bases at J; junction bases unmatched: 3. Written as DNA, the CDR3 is TGCGCCAGCAGTGAGTCCCGGACAGGCAACACCGGGGAGCTGTTTTTT. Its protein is CASSESRTGNTGELFF.

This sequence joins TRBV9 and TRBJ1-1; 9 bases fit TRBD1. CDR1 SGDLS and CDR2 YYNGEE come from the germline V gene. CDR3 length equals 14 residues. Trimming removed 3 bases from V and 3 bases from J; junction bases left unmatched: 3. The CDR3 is CASSETGGYTEAFF. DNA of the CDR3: TGTGCCAGCAGCGAGACAGGGGGGTACACTGAAGCTTTCTTT. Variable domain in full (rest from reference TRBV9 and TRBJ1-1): DSGVTQTPKHLITATGQRVTLRCSPRSGDLSVYWYQQSLDQGLQFLIQYYNGEERAKGNILERFSAQQFPDLHSELNLSSLELGDSALYFCASSETGGYTEAFFGQGTRLTVV.

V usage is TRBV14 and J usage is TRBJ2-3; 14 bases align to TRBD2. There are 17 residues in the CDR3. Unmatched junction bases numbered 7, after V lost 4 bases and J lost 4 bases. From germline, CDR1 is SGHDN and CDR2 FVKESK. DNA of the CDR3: TGTGCCAGCAGCCCCTTACCGGGACTAGCGGGAGCAGATACGCAGTATTTT. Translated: CASSPLPGLAGADTQYF.

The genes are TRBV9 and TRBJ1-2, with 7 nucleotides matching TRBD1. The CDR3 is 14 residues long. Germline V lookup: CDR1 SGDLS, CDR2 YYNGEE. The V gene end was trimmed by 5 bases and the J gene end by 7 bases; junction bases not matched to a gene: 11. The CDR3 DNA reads TGTGCCAGCAGTGACACCGGAGGGGGCGTTGGCTACACCTTC. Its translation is CASSDTGGGVGYTF.

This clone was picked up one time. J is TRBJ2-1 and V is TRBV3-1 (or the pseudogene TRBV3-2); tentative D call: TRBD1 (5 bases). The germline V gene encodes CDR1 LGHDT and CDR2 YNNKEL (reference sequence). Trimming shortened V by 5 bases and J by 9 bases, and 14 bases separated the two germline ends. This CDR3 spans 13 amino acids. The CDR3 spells CASSFQGPGEQFF. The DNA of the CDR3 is TGTGCCAGCAGCTTCCAGGGTCCCGGTGAGCAGTTCTTC.

CDR3 sequence: CASSLTAQGVTEAFF. The CDR3 bases are TGTGCCAGCAGCTTAACAGCGCAGGGAGTTACTGAAGCTTTCTTT. The chain has TRBV7-8 and TRBJ1-1; tentative D call: TRBD1 (5 bases). Trimming removed 2 bases from V and 5 bases from J, with 15 bases in between. The germline V gene encodes CDR1 SGHVS and CDR2 FQNEAQ. The CDR3 loop spans 15 amino acids.

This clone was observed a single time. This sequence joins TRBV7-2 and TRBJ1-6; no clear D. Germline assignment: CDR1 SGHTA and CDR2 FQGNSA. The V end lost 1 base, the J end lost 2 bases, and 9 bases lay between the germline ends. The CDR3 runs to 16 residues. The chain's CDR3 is CASSLVWEAYNSPLHF. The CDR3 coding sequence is TGTGCCAGCAGCTTAGTTTGGGAAGCCTATAATTCACCCCTCCACTTT.

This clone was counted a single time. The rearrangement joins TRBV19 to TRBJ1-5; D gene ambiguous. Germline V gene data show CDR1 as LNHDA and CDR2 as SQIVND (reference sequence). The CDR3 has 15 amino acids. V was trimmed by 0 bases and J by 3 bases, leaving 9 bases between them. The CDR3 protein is CASSIERAVNQPQHF. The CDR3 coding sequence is TGTGCCAGTAGTATAGAGCGGGCAGTCAATCAGCCCCAGCATTTT.

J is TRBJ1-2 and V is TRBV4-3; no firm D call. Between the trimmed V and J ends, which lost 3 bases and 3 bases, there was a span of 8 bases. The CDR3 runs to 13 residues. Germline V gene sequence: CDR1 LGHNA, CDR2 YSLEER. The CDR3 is CASSQGFDYGYTF. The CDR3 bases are TGCGCCAGCAGCCAGGGGTTTGACTATGGCTACACCTTC.

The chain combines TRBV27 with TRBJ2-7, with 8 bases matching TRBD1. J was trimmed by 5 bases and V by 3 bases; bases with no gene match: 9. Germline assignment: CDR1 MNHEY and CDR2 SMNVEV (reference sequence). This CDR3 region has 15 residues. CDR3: CASSFDRTGNHEQYF. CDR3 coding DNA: TGTGCCAGCAGTTTTGACCGGACAGGGAACCACGAGCAGTACTTC.